The 5 T cell receptor beta chains reported below all come from one sample, sequenced in a study of T cell responses to AZD1222 COVID-19 vaccine. Sequencing was performed with immunoSEQ multiplex PCR; in TCRdb, only in-frame clones are kept and a portion is missing. The data contain 110,000 to 150,000 clones, around nine tenths of them seen just once; the ten biggest clones take up roughly 4.7%. This specimen consisted of peripheral blood, obtained on day 0 of AZD1222 vaccination. The source is an adult in good health.

The V and J genes are TRBV11-2 and TRBJ2-7; the match to TRBD2 covers 8 bases. The CDR3 consists of 13 residues. The germline CDR1 and CDR2 sequences are SGHAT and FQNNGV. With V trimmed by 3 bases and J by 2 bases, 0 bases remained unmatched. Here the CDR3 reads CASSLGLAYEQYF. In nucleotides, the CDR3 is TGTGCCAGCAGCTTGGGACTAGCCTACGAGCAGTACTTC.

The sample holds one count of this clone. The same CDR3 can be traced to other DNA sequences in this sample. In nucleotides, the CDR3 is TGTGCCAGCAGTGAGCAGGGATACACTGAAGCTTTCTTT. Amino acids: CASSEQGYTEAFF. This sequence joins TRBV2 and TRBJ1-1; D might be TRBD1 (5 bases). The CDR3 runs 13 residues. The ends were cut back, 3 bases at V and 3 bases at J, with 8 bases in the middle. CDR1 and CDR2 (germline): SNHLY, FYNNEI.

J is TRBJ2-1 and V is TRBV18; D is unclear. From germline, CDR1 is KGHSH and CDR2 LQKENI. CDR3 size: 13 residues. V was cut by 5 bases and J by 7 bases, with 12 bases left in between. The CDR3 nucleotides read TGTGCCAGCTCATCTGGGTCTGGAAATGAGCAGTTCTTC. Its protein is CASSSGSGNEQFF.

This clone was seen a single time. The chain is built from TRBV24-1 and TRBJ2-1; 7 bases match TRBD2. CDR1 and CDR2 from the germline V gene are KGHDR and SFDVKD. The CDR3 loop spans 16 amino acids. V shed 4 bases and J 2 bases; nucleotides not matched to a gene: 7. CDR3 residues: CATSDSGSGTYNEQFF. The CDR3 nucleotides read TGTGCCACCAGTGACTCCGGGAGCGGGACCTACAATGAGCAGTTCTTC.

V is TRBV30 and J is TRBJ1-3; D gene ambiguous. CDR3 length: 12 residues. Looked up from germline, CDR1 is GTSNPN and CDR2 is SVGIG (reference sequence). The ends were cut back, 4 bases at V and 8 bases at J, with 12 bases in the middle. Here the CDR3 DNA reads TGTGCCTGGACGGGATCGGGTGACACCATATATTTT. Its protein product is CAWTGSGDTIYF.